The clone carrying this TCR beta chain was observed many times. This record comes from a study of blood T cells in healthy people across ages. A sample-barcoded 5' primer and a J-beta primer mix were used in a second PCR of about 7 to 12 cycles. TCRdb called the 5' RACE reads again in MiXCR, with one record for every CDR3 protein. Of around 1,800,000 distinct CDR3 sequences listed, around 42% are singletons. Trimming took 6 bases from V and 0 from J, leaving 12 bases between them. CDR3 length equals 15 residues. Germline V CDR1 and CDR2: LNHNV, YYDKDF (reference sequence). The chain recombines TRBV15 with TRBJ2-1, with D perhaps TRBD1 or TRBD2 (5 bases each). The origin of this receptor is a human donor in good health. Material for sequencing was blood. CDR3 in amino acids: CATSRDRSSYNEQFF. The CDR3 DNA is TGTGCCACCAGTCGGGACCGAAGCTCCTACAATGAGCAGTTCTTC.